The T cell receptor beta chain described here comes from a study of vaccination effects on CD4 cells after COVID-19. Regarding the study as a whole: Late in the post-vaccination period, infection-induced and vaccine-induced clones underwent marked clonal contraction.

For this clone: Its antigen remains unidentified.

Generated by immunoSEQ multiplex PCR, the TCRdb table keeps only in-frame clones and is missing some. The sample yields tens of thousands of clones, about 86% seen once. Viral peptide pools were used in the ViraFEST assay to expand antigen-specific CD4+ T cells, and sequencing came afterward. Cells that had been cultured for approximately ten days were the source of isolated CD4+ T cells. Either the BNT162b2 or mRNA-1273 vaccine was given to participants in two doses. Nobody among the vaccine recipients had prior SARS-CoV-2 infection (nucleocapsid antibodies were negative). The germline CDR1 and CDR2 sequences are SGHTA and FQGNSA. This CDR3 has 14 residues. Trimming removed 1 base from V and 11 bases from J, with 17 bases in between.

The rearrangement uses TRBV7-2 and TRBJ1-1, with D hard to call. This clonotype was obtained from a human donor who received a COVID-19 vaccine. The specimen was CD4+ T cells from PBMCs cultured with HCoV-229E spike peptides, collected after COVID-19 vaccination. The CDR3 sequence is CASSLGLASGGAFF. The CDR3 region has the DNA TGTGCCAGCAGCTTAGGATTAGCGTCAGGAGGGGCTTTCTTT.